Shown below are 28 T cell receptor beta chains from a single sample sequenced in a study of Ad26.COV2.S vaccination and SARS-CoV-2 variants. Produced via immunoSEQ multiplex PCR; TCRdb's table is partial and in-frame only. The sample comprises around 300,000 clones, about 88% of which are singletons, and about 6.4% rests with the top ten. Treatment in this sample: around 19 received Ad26.COV2.S at low or high dose, single or two shots; a few received placebo; per-sample allocation not given. Day 63 after the first injection of vaccine or placebo was the sampling time. The sequenced sample was peripheral blood, obtained in a trial of Ad26.COV2.S vaccine versus placebo. The receptor set was obtained from a person between 18 and 65 years old who received the Ad26.COV2.S COVID-19 vaccine or a placebo.

This chain connects TRBV28 to TRBJ1-1; D perhaps matches TRBD1 (5 bases). V was clipped by 5 bases and J by 0 bases, with 13 bases between them. The CDR3 length is 15 residues. Looked up from germline, CDR1 is MDHEN and CDR2 is SYDVKM. The CDR3 region is CASSLTVYMNTEAFF. The CDR3 coding sequence is TGTGCCAGCAGTCTGACAGTATACATGAACACTGAAGCTTTCTTT.

As to this clone: A read error may account for a junction end that differs from germline. This sequence joins TRBV15 and TRBJ1-4, with D maybe TRBD1 (6 bases). Looked up from germline, CDR1 is LNHNV and CDR2 is YYDKDF (reference sequence). The CDR3 runs 15 residues. The CDR3 sequence: CATRREGATNEKLFF. CDR3 sequence (DNA): TGTGCCACCAGAAGAGAGGGGGCAACTAATGAAAAACTGTTTTTT. Filled out from reference TRBV15 and TRBJ1-4, the complete variable domain reads DAMVIQNPRYQVTQFGKPVTLSCSQTLNHNVMYWYQQKSSQAPKLLFHYYDKDFNNEADTPDNFQSRRPNTSFCFLDIRSPGLGDTAMYLCATRREGATNEKLFFGSGTQLSVL.

The chain joins TRBV10-3 to TRBJ1-1; 9 positions match TRBD1. CDR3 size: 15 residues. The V and J ends lost 4 bases and 6 bases, in that order; junction bases with no gene match: 9. Germline V gives CDR1 ENHRY, CDR2 SYGVKD. In DNA form, the CDR3 reads TGTGCCATCAGTGTATCGGACAGGGGAGTCGCTGAAGCTTTCTTT. This translates into CAISVSDRGVAEAFF.

This clone was seen a few times. The V and J genes are TRBV6-4 and TRBJ2-3; 9 bases agree with TRBD1. Germline loops: CDR1 MRHNA, CDR2 SNTAGT. With 2 bases clipped from V and 3 bases from J, the junction kept 3 bases outside the gene matches. This CDR3 is built from 15 residues. CDR3: CASSDGTGQTDTQYF. The CDR3 bases are TGTGCCAGCAGTGACGGGACAGGGCAGACAGATACGCAGTATTTT.

The chain is built from TRBV5-6 and TRBJ1-2; no clear D. CDR1 and CDR2 (germline): SGHDT, YYEEEE. V shed 5 bases and J shed 0 bases, with 8 bases lying between them. CDR3 length equals 13 residues. The CDR3 is CASSIRTNYGYTF. In DNA form, the CDR3 reads TGTGCCAGCAGTATCAGAACTAACTATGGCTACACCTTC.

This chain uses TRBV5-1 with TRBJ2-7; unclear D gene. This CDR3 contains 14 residues. The germline V gene has CDR1 SGHRS and CDR2 YFSETQ. V was trimmed by 2 bases and J by 0 bases, leaving 9 bases between them. As DNA, the CDR3 is TGCGCCAGCAGCTTACTCCCTCCCTCCTACGAGCAGTACTTC. This encodes CASSLLPPSYEQYF.

Remarks on this clone: A junction end diverges from the germline sequence, so it may reflect a read error. This sequence joins TRBV5-6 and TRBJ1-2; no clear D. The germline V gene has CDR1 SGHDT and CDR2 YYEEEE. The length of the CDR3 is 13 residues. Here the CDR3 DNA reads TGTGCCAGCAGATCGGGCCCTAAGTATGGCTACACCTTC. Amino acid sequence: CASRSGPKYGYTF.

The chain carries TRBV29-1 and TRBJ2-5; a possible D gene is TRBD2 (6 bases). The length of the CDR3 is 13 residues. Germline V gene lookup returns CDR1 SQVTM and CDR2 ANQGSEA. The V end was cut by 4 bases, the J end by 3 bases, with 12 bases between. In nucleotides, the CDR3 is TGCAGCGTTGGGGGGGTGGAGAAAGAGACCCAGTACTTC. It yields the protein CSVGGVEKETQYF. Full variable domain (missing parts from reference TRBV29-1 and TRBJ2-5): SAVISQKPSRDICQRGTSLTIQCQVDSQVTMMFWYRQQPGQSLTLIATANQGSEATYESGFVIDKFPISRPNLTFSTLTVSNMSPEDSSIYLCSVGGVEKETQYFGPGTRLLVL.

On this clone: At the DNA level, this CDR3 is encoded by other sequences in the same sample as well. The chain couples TRBV7-3 to TRBJ2-7; no firm D call. Trimming removed 4 bases at V and 3 bases at J, with 19 bases between. The CDR3 totals 16 residues. Germline CDR1 SGHTA, CDR2 FQGTGA. In DNA form, the CDR3 reads TGTGCCAGCAGCTCGCCCGCCGGGCCGTTCGACTACGAGCAGTACTTC. Translating it yields CASSSPAGPFDYEQYF.

The chain has TRBV5-1 and TRBJ1-3; D not certain. The V gene's germline CDR1 is SGHRS and CDR2 YFSETQ. The CDR3 totals 14 residues. Trimming took 2 bases from V and 0 from J, leaving 6 bases between them. This CDR3 reads CASSLGFSGNTIYF. For the CDR3, the DNA is TGCGCCAGCAGCTTAGGTTTCTCTGGAAACACCATATATTTT. The full variable domain, rest sourced from reference TRBV5-1 and TRBJ1-3, is KAGVTQTPRYLIKTRGQQVTLSCSPISGHRSVSWYQQTPGQGLQFLFEYFSETQRNKGNFPGRFSGRQFSNSRSEMNVSTLELGDSALYLCASSLGFSGNTIYFGEGSWLTVV.

This chain links TRBV10-1 with TRBJ2-2; D not certain. V lost 6 bases and J 8 bases, leaving 4 bases between the germline ends. Per the germline V gene, CDR1 is WNHNN and CDR2 is SYGVQD (reference sequence). The length of the CDR3 is 10 residues. The CDR3: CASRFGELFF. CDR3 in DNA: TGCGCCAGCAGGTTTGGGGAGCTGTTTTTT.

This clone was detected only once. The rearrangement joins TRBV25-1 to TRBJ1-1; TRBD1 matches 9 bases. CDR3 length: 15 amino acids. The germline V gene has CDR1 MGHDK and CDR2 SYGVNS. V was clipped by 3 bases and J by 9 bases; unmatched bases: 11. The CDR3 coding sequence is TGTGCCAGCAGTGACGGCGGCGGACAGGGGCGGCAAGCTTTCTTT. Encoded protein: CASSDGGGQGRQAFF.

V is TRBV19 and J is TRBJ2-7; 10 nucleotides line up with TRBD1. Germline V gene lookup returns CDR1 LNHDA and CDR2 SQIVND (reference sequence). With V trimmed by 5 bases and J by 7 bases, 14 bases remained unmatched. CDR3 length: 16 amino acids. Written as DNA, the CDR3 is TGTGCCAGTAGTCCCCGGGACAGGGGTACGATGAGAGAGCAGTACTTC. Encoded protein: CASSPRDRGTMREQYF.

V gene TRBV28 combines with J gene TRBJ1-4; a weak D match, TRBD1 (5 bases). This CDR3 is 18 amino acids long. Trimming took 3 bases from V and 6 from J, leaving 23 bases between them. The germline CDR1 and CDR2 sequences are MDHEN and SYDVKM. The CDR3 DNA reads as TGTGCCAGCAGTTTTGGACTGGTGAGGGGATGGATCGATGAAAAACTGTTTTTT. Its protein is CASSFGLVRGWIDEKLFF. Full variable domain (missing parts from reference TRBV28 and TRBJ1-4): DVKVTQSSRYLVKRTGEKVFLECVQDMDHENMFWYRQDPGLGLRLIYFSYDVKMKEKGDIPEGYSVSREKKERFSLILESASTNQTSMYLCASSFGLVRGWIDEKLFFGSGTQLSVL.

This clone was seen more than once but under ten times. The V call is TRBV5-8, the J call TRBJ1-1; D unresolved. The CDR3 covers 12 residues. CDR1 is SGHTS, CDR2 YDEGEE, per germline. V lost 0 bases, J lost 9 bases, and 9 bases lay in between. The CDR3 DNA sequence: TGTGCCAGCAGCTTGGCTTTAGAAAAAGCTTTCTTT. Amino acid sequence: CASSLALEKAFF.

The chain links TRBV4-2 to TRBJ1-3; 7 bases line up with TRBD1. The CDR3 has 16 amino acids. Germline trimming cut 2 bases from V and 1 base from J; bases unmatched to any gene: 5. Germline CDR1 LGHNA, CDR2 YNFKEQ. As DNA, the CDR3 is TGTGCCAGCAGCCAATCCCCACAGGGGTCTGGAAACACCATATATTTT. Residues: CASSQSPQGSGNTIYF.

This chain joins TRBV7-9 and TRBJ2-3, with 8 bases matching TRBD2. CDR1 is SEHNR and CDR2 is FQNEAQ in the germline V gene (reference sequence). V shed 5 bases, J shed 0 bases, and the junction held 16 bases outside the gene matches. The length of the CDR3 is 19 residues. CDR3 sequence: CASSPPSLTSGTSTDTQYF. In DNA form, the CDR3 reads TGTGCCAGCAGCCCCCCCTCCCTAACTAGCGGAACGAGCACAGATACGCAGTATTTT.

J is TRBJ1-5 and V is TRBV7-9; possible D gene TRBD1, 6 bases. Trimming pared 5 bases from V and 6 bases from J, leaving 17 bases between. Germline CDR1 and CDR2: SEHNR and FQNEAQ (reference sequence). The CDR3 is made up of 15 amino acids. Written as DNA, the CDR3 is TGTGCCAGCAGCCCGGGGGCCGGGGCGACTCAGCCCCAGCATTTT. Amino acids: CASSPGAGATQPQHF.

The V and J genes are TRBV15 and TRBJ2-7, with D tentatively TRBD1 or TRBD2 (5 bases each). CDR1 and CDR2 (germline): LNHNV, YYDKDF (reference sequence). The CDR3 has 15 residues. The germline V and J ends were trimmed by 0 bases and 3 bases, with 12 bases remaining between them. CDR3 sequence reads: CATSRDYVGGYEQYF. The DNA of the CDR3 is TGTGCCACCAGCAGAGATTATGTTGGGGGCTACGAGCAGTACTTC.

J is TRBJ1-4 and V is TRBV7-6; D is possibly TRBD1 (5 bases). The germline V gene encodes CDR1 SGHVS and CDR2 FNYEAQ. V shed 5 bases and J shed 3 bases, with 13 bases lying between them. The CDR3 extends over 15 amino acids. CDR3: CASSQGTAPNEKLFF. The CDR3 bases are TGTGCCAGCAGCCAAGGGACCGCCCCTAATGAAAAACTGTTTTTT. Combining the CDR3 with reference TRBV7-6 and TRBJ1-4 gives the whole variable domain GAGVSQSPRYKVTKRGQDVALRCDPISGHVSLYWYRQALGQGPEFLTYFNYEAQQDKSGLPNDRFSAERPEGSISTLTIQRTEQRDSAMYRCASSQGTAPNEKLFFGSGTQLSVL.

CDR3 protein: CASSLSRGRGYTF. Here the CDR3 DNA reads TGTGCCAGCAGCTTAAGCAGGGGGAGAGGCTACACCTTC. The chain is built from TRBV7-3 and TRBJ1-2; 7 bases line up with TRBD1. CDR3 size: 13 residues. V shed 1 base and J 8 bases; nucleotides not matched to a gene: 4. Germline-derived CDR1 and CDR2 are SGHTA and FQGTGA.

V gene TRBV28 combines with J gene TRBJ2-1; a weak D match, TRBD2 (6 bases). The CDR3 is 13 residues long. V shed 7 bases and J shed 0 bases, with 7 bases lying between them. Germline CDR1 is MDHEN and CDR2 is SYDVKM. CDR3: CASTTSSYNEQFF. The CDR3 DNA is TGTGCCAGCACGACTAGCTCCTACAATGAGCAGTTCTTC.

The chain uses TRBV3-1 (or the pseudogene TRBV3-2) and TRBJ2-7; 7 bases are a match to TRBD1. The germline V gene encodes CDR1 LGHDT and CDR2 YNNKEL (reference sequence). CDR3 length: 15 residues. Trimming at V came to 1 base and at J to 2 bases, leaving 5 bases not matched to a gene. The CDR3 DNA is TGTGCCAGCAGCCAAGGGGGACAGACAACCTACGAGCAGTACTTC. This codes for CASSQGGQTTYEQYF.

The V and J genes are TRBV6-1 and TRBJ2-7; no reliable D call. Trimming took 3 bases from V and 3 from J, leaving 6 bases between them. Germline CDR1 reads MNHNS; CDR2 reads SASEGT. The CDR3 has 12 residues. Written as DNA, the CDR3 is TGTGCCAGCAGTGAGTGGAGCTACGAGCAGTACTTC. This codes for CASSEWSYEQYF.

The rearrangement links TRBV19 to TRBJ1-5, with 8 bases that match TRBD1. Germline V CDR1 and CDR2: LNHDA, SQIVND (reference sequence). V was clipped by 3 bases and J by 6 bases; unmatched bases: 7. CDR3 length: 15 amino acids. The chain's CDR3 is CASSISQGAVQPQHF. CDR3 in DNA: TGTGCCAGTAGTATCAGCCAGGGGGCGGTTCAGCCCCAGCATTTT.

This clone has only one observation. The chain links TRBV15 to TRBJ1-2; no firm D call. Trimming cost V 4 bases and J 8 bases, with 11 bases left between them. CDR1 is LNHNV and CDR2 is YYDKDF in the germline V gene (reference sequence). The CDR3 is 12 residues long. The CDR3 spells CATSTVDGGYTF. In DNA, the CDR3 is TGTGCCACCAGCACCGTGGATGGCGGCTACACCTTC.

The chain uses TRBV30 and TRBJ2-7, with TRBD1 matching 9 bases. Trimming at V came to 0 bases and at J to 4 bases, leaving 7 bases not matched to a gene. CDR1 and CDR2 (germline): GTSNPN, SVGIG (reference sequence). The CDR3 length is 15 residues. The CDR3 coding sequence is TGTGCCTGGAGTGTTAAAGGACAGGGGATGTACGAGCAGTACTTC. This sequence encodes CAWSVKGQGMYEQYF.

V usage is TRBV18 and J usage is TRBJ1-1; 11 bases are shared with TRBD1. CDR1 is KGHSH and CDR2 is LQKENI in the germline V gene. The V and J ends lost 6 bases and 1 base, in that order; junction bases with no gene match: 7. The CDR3 has 16 amino acids. The chain's CDR3 is CASSRTGGGTNTEAFF. The CDR3 DNA follows: TGTGCCAGCTCTCGGACAGGGGGCGGGACGAACACTGAAGCTTTCTTT.